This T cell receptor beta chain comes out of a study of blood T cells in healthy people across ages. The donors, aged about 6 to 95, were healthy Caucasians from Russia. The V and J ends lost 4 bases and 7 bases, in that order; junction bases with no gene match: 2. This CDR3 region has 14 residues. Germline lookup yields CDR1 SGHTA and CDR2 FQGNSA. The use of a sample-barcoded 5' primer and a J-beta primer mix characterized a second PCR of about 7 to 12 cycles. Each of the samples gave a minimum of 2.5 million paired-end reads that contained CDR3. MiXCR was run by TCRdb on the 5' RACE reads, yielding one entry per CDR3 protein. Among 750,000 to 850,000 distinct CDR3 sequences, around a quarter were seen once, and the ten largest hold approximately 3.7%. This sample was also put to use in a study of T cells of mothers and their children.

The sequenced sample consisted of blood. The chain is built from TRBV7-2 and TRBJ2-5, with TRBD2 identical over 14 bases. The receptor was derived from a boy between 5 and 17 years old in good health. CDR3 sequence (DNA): TGTGCCAGCAGCTCCGGACTAGCGGGAGGGACCCAGTACTTC. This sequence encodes CASSSGLAGGTQYF.